These 7 T cell receptor beta chains came from one sample sequenced in a study of blood T cell repertoires in COVID-19. Libraries were prepared by immunoSEQ multiplex PCR; TCRdb keeps only in-frame clonotypes and omits some of them. The sample has roughly 60,000 clones, roughly 83% seen once. Specimen: peripheral blood. These receptors came from a man between 60 and 75 years old with COVID-19, enrolled during active disease.

The rearrangement uses TRBV2 and TRBJ2-2, with TRBD1 identical over 9 bases. Germline assignment: CDR1 SNHLY and CDR2 FYNNEI. V dropped 2 bases and J dropped 2; count of bases not matched to a gene: 3. This CDR3 is 16 amino acids long. The CDR3 spells CASSELGQGNTGELFF. CDR3 nucleotide sequence: TGTGCCAGCAGTGAATTGGGACAGGGTAACACCGGGGAGCTGTTTTTT.

The V and J genes are TRBV18 and TRBJ1-3, with a weak D call TRBD1 (5 bases). The CDR3 length is 19 residues. V gave up 5 bases and J gave up 3 bases, with 26 bases separating them. Germline loops: CDR1 KGHSH, CDR2 LQKENI. The CDR3 sequence is CASSTFDSWYGNDGNTIYF. The CDR3 bases are TGTGCCAGCTCAACCTTCGACAGCTGGTACGGAAATGATGGAAACACCATATATTTT.

This clone has a single count. This chain uses TRBV2 with TRBJ1-1; D is undetermined. V was trimmed by 0 bases and J by 0 bases, leaving 11 bases between them. The CDR3 loop spans 16 amino acids. CDR1 SNHLY and CDR2 FYNNEI come from the germline V gene. CDR3 amino acids: CASSEAITDMNTEAFF. The CDR3 coding sequence is TGTGCCAGCAGTGAAGCGATCACAGATATGAACACTGAAGCTTTCTTT.

The sample holds one count of this clone. The rearrangement uses TRBV7-2 and TRBJ1-4; D may be TRBD1 (5 bases). The CDR3 contains 13 residues. Trimming removed 8 bases from V and 8 bases from J, with 15 bases in between. Germline CDR1 SGHTA, CDR2 FQGNSA. CDR3 residues: CASSQRGPEKLFF. In DNA form, the CDR3 reads TGTGCCAGCTCCCAGCGGGGCCCCGAAAAACTGTTTTTT.

The chain recombines TRBV7-9 with TRBJ2-3; 8 positions match TRBD2. Per the germline V gene, CDR1 is SEHNR and CDR2 is FQNEAQ (reference sequence). The trim removed 2 bases at V and 6 bases at J, leaving 10 bases unmatched. The CDR3 is 16 amino acids. CDR3 sequence reads: CASSLSGAGAGDTQYF. CDR3 nucleotide sequence: TGTGCCAGCAGCTTATCCGGAGCGGGAGCCGGGGATACGCAGTATTTT. Filled out from reference TRBV7-9 and TRBJ2-3, the complete variable domain reads DTGVSQNPRHKITKRGQNVTFRCDPISEHNRLYWYRQTLGQGPEFLTYFQNEAQLEKSRLLSDRFSAERPKGSFSTLEIQRTEQGDSAMYLCASSLSGAGAGDTQYFGPGTRLTVL.

The CDR3 DNA sequence: TGTGCCTGGAGTGATTCCCGGACAGGGAGACATACGCAGTATTTT. Translating it yields CAWSDSRTGRHTQYF. The genes are TRBV30 and TRBJ2-3; 8 bases match TRBD1. V shed 1 base and J 7 bases; nucleotides not matched to a gene: 10. Germline CDR1 is GTSNPN and CDR2 is SVGIG (reference sequence). CDR3 size: 15 residues.

The chain couples TRBV6-5 to TRBJ1-3, with D possibly being TRBD1 (6 bases). This CDR3 spans 12 amino acids. The germline gives CDR1 MNHEY, CDR2 SVGAGI. V was shortened by 6 bases and J by 4 bases, with 7 bases between the two germline ends. CDR3 DNA: TGTGCCAGCAGCGGACAGGGAAACACCATATATTTT. It encodes CASSGQGNTIYF.